This T cell receptor beta chain was sequenced for a study of blood T cell repertoires in COVID-19. Background on the study: Specimens from acute and convalescent COVID-19 originated in the United States, Italy and Spain. From T cells, B-cell-depleted T cells, or PBMCs came the material, which was cDNA or gDNA.

The germline V gene has CDR1 SQVTM and CDR2 ANQGSEA. The CDR3 totals 14 residues. V lost 1 base and J 3 bases, leaving 13 bases between the germline ends. Under the authors' procedure: For nucleated cells, counts were estimated from reference gene primer amplification. Sequenced by immunoSEQ multiplex PCR; TCRdb stores in-frame clones only, minus some. V and J calls and clone size are as listed in that table; D and trimming were resolved from the DNA. The sample has 140,000 or so clones, about four fifths seen once; the top ten hold 3.5% to 4%. The chain recombines TRBV29-1 with TRBJ2-7; the D gene is possibly TRBD2 (6 bases). The sequence was obtained from a man in his 70s who had recovered from COVID-19. Sequencing was carried out using peripheral blood. In DNA, the CDR3 is TGCAGCGTTGAAGGTGGTAGCGGATACTACGAGCAGTACTTC. Encoded protein: CSVEGGSGYYEQYF.